The 9 T cell receptor beta chains below were found in one sample sequenced in a study of T cell responses to AZD1222 COVID-19 vaccine. Assay: immunoSEQ multiplex PCR; the TCRdb copy retains only in-frame clones and omits some. The sample has around 92,000 clones; 70% to 90% are singletons. The source was peripheral blood, collected on day 0 of AZD1222 vaccination. The source of these receptors is an adult in good health.

This clone was seen once. This chain joins TRBV29-1 and TRBJ2-1; 7 bases map to TRBD1. Germline V lookup: CDR1 SQVTM, CDR2 ANQGSEA. Germline trimming cut 4 bases from V and 7 bases from J; bases unmatched to any gene: 10. This CDR3 comprises 14 residues. The DNA of the CDR3 is TGCAGCGTTGGTCTTAGACAGGGAGTTAATGAGCAGTTCTTC. It codes for CSVGLRQGVNEQFF.

The chain joins TRBV6-5 to TRBJ1-3; 9 bases are a match to TRBD1. Trimming cost V 8 bases and J 0 bases; bases outside gene matches: 5. This CDR3 is built from 15 residues. CDR1 and CDR2 (germline): MNHEY, SVGAGI. CDR3 loop: CASQRDRDSGNTIYF. CDR3 DNA: TGTGCCAGCCAACGGGACAGGGACTCTGGAAACACCATATATTTT.

This rearrangement joins TRBV9 to TRBJ1-2; perhaps TRBD1 as D (6 bases). V lost 2 bases and J lost 6, with 17 bases in between. Germline values: CDR1 SGDLS, CDR2 YYNGEE. The CDR3 has 15 amino acids. CDR3 sequence: CASSVSQGGVDGYTF. In DNA form, the CDR3 reads TGTGCCAGCAGCGTCTCACAGGGCGGAGTGGATGGCTACACCTTC.

The J gene is TRBJ1-1, the V gene TRBV6-1, with 7 bases fitting TRBD1. CDR1 is MNHNS and CDR2 is SASEGT in the germline V gene. The length of the CDR3 is 13 residues. Trimming took 1 base from V and 11 from J; bases not matched to a gene: 7. The CDR3 spells CASSEDRGERAFF. As DNA, the CDR3 is TGTGCCAGCAGTGAAGACAGGGGAGAAAGGGCTTTCTTT.

This clone was counted only a few times. V and J are TRBV6-5 and TRBJ1-5; possible D gene TRBD1, 5 bases. The germline V and J ends were trimmed by 11 bases and 0 bases, with 17 bases remaining between them. Germline values: CDR1 MNHEY, CDR2 SVGAGI. This CDR3 has 15 residues. The CDR3 loop is CAADSDIYSNQPQHF. The CDR3 DNA sequence: TGTGCCGCCGACAGCGATATCTATAGCAATCAGCCCCAGCATTTT.

The V gene is TRBV4-2, the J gene TRBJ1-2; possibly TRBD1 for D (5 bases). Between the trimmed V and J ends, which lost 4 bases and 2 bases, there was a span of 17 bases. Germline CDR1 and CDR2: LGHNA and YNFKEQ. The CDR3 runs 16 residues. In DNA, the CDR3 is TGTGCCAGCAGCCGCTCCGGGACTCATGTGAACTATGGCTACACCTTC. This gives the protein CASSRSGTHVNYGYTF.

In the case of this clone: Other DNA sequences in the same sample also yield this CDR3. The rearrangement links TRBV7-9 to TRBJ2-7; no clear D. The CDR3 loop spans 11 amino acids. V gave up 4 bases and J gave up 2 bases, with 3 bases separating them. CDR1 is SEHNR, CDR2 FQNEAQ, per germline (reference sequence). DNA for the CDR3: TGTGCCAGCAGCTACGCCTACGAGCAGTACTTC. As protein: CASSYAYEQYF.

The rearrangement uses TRBV15 and TRBJ2-2; D perhaps matches TRBD2 (5 bases). There are 11 residues in the CDR3. CDR1 is LNHNV, CDR2 YYDKDF, per germline (reference sequence). The V end lost 10 bases, the J end lost 5 bases, and 8 bases lay between the germline ends. The CDR3 reads CAIGITGELFF. The CDR3 DNA sequence: TGTGCCATCGGGATTACCGGGGAGCTGTTTTTT.

The J gene is TRBJ1-2, the V gene TRBV19; D call uncertain. Germline CDR1 and CDR2: LNHDA and SQIVND (reference sequence). Trimming shortened V by 3 bases and J by 4 bases, and 12 bases separated the two germline ends. There are 14 residues in the CDR3. As DNA, the CDR3 is TGTGCCAGTAGTATGGGATACACCGGCTATGGCTACACCTTC. This codes for CASSMGYTGYGYTF.